Each of the 5 T cell receptor beta chains below was sequenced from the same sample in a study of T cells in Graves' hyperthyroidism and ophthalmopathy. TCR beta CDR3 sequences were amplified from RNA transcripts. The HTBI set primed first-round TCR CDR3 RT-PCR. One entry per CDR3 protein results from TCRdb running MiXCR on the multiplex PCR reads. The sample has 650,000 to 800,000 distinct CDR3 sequences; about 45% are singletons. The material sequenced was peripheral blood or thyroid tissue (not recorded which). These receptors all stem from an adult man with Graves' disease, either hyperthyroidism or ophthalmopathy (not recorded which).

The chain combines TRBV19 with TRBJ1-5; D not certain. The CDR3 is 16 amino acids. The V end lost 6 bases, the J end lost 6 bases, and 21 bases lay between the germline ends. CDR1 and CDR2 from the germline V gene are LNHDA and SQIVND (reference sequence). This CDR3 reads CASSTPRTGLGQPQHF. CDR3 coding DNA: TGTGCCAGTAGCACCCCTCGGACGGGTTTGGGTCAGCCCCAGCATTTT.

The rearrangement links TRBV29-1 to TRBJ1-3; 8 bases are a match to TRBD1. The V segment lost 2 bases and the J segment 3 bases; nucleotides outside the gene matches: 6. Per germline, CDR1 SQVTM and CDR2 ANQGSEA. CDR3 length: 15 amino acids. CDR3 residues: CSVEPMDRVGNTIYF. CDR3 DNA: TGCAGCGTTGAACCCATGGACAGGGTTGGAAACACCATATATTTT.

This sequence joins TRBV11-3 and TRBJ1-1, with D possibly being TRBD1 (5 bases). This CDR3 is 17 amino acids long. The V gene lost 0 bases and the J gene lost 2 bases, with 16 bases spanning the gap. Germline CDR1 SGHNT, CDR2 YENEEA. CDR3 nucleotides: TGTGCCAGCAGCTTAGACCGGCTAGGGGAAACCAACACTGAAGCTTTCTTT. The encoded protein is CASSLDRLGETNTEAFF.

The chain links TRBV7-2 to TRBJ1-1; TRBD1 is a possible D gene (5 bases). This CDR3 comprises 14 residues. V was pared by 5 bases and J by 4 bases, with 14 bases between. Per germline, CDR1 SGHTA and CDR2 FQGNSA. In nucleotides, the CDR3 is TGTGCCAGCAGCCGAAAGGACGGGGGCACTGAAGCTTTCTTT. Encoded protein: CASSRKDGGTEAFF.

The V gene is TRBV7-2, the J gene TRBJ1-1, with 8 bases lining up with TRBD1. The junction had 6 bases not matched to a gene; V was cut back by 5 bases and J by 1 base. The CDR3 length is 15 residues. CDR1 is SGHTA and CDR2 is FQGNSA in the germline V gene. CDR3 loop: CASSTDRGRNTEAFF. The CDR3 DNA sequence: TGTGCCAGCAGCACTGACAGGGGAAGGAACACTGAAGCTTTCTTT.